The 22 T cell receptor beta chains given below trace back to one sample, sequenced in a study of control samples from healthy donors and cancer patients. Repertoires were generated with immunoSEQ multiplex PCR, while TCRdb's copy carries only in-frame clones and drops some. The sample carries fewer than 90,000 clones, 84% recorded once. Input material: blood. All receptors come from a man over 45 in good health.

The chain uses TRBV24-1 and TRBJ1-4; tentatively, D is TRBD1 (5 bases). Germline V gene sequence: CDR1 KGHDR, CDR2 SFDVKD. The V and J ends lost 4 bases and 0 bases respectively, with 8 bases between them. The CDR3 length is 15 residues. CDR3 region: CATSDPGATNEKLFF. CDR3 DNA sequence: TGTGCCACCAGTGACCCGGGGGCAACTAATGAAAAACTGTTTTTT.

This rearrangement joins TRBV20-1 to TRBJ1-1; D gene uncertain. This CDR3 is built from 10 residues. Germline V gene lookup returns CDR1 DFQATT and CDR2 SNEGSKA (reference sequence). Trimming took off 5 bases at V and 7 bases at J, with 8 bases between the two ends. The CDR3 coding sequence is TGCAGTGCTTTCGAGAATGAAGCTTTCTTT. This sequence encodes CSAFENEAFF.

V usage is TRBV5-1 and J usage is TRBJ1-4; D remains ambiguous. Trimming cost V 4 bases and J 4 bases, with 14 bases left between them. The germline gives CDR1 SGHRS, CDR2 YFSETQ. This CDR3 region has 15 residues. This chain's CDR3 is CASSPLGSGNEKLFF. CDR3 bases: TGCGCCAGCAGCCCCCTCGGTAGTGGTAATGAAAAACTGTTTTTT.

Here the CDR3 reads CASSQGLGDFYEQYF. CDR3 DNA sequence: TGCGCCAGCAGCCAGGGACTAGGAGATTTTTACGAGCAGTACTTC. This rearrangement joins TRBV4-3 to TRBJ2-7, with 8 bases matching TRBD2. The CDR3 loop spans 15 amino acids. Germline V gives CDR1 LGHNA, CDR2 YSLEER. J was trimmed by 4 bases and V by 3 bases; bases with no gene match: 8.

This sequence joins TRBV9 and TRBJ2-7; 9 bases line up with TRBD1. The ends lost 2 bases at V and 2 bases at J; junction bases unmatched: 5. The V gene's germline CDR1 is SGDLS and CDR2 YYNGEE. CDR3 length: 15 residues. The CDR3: CASSVAGTGTYEQYF. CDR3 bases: TGTGCCAGCAGCGTCGCCGGGACAGGGACCTACGAGCAGTACTTC.

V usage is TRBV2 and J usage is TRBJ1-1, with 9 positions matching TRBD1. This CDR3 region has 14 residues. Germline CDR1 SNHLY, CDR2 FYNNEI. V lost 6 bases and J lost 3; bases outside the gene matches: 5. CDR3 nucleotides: TGTGCCAGCAGGGCGTGGGACAGGGACACTGAAGCTTTCTTT. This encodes CASRAWDRDTEAFF.

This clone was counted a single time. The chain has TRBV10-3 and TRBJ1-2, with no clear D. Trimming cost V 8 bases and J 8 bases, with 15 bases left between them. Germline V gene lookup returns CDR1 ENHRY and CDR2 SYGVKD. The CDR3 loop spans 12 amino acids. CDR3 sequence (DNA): TGTGCCATCGATAAAGGGAAGGACGGCTACACCTTC. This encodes CAIDKGKDGYTF.

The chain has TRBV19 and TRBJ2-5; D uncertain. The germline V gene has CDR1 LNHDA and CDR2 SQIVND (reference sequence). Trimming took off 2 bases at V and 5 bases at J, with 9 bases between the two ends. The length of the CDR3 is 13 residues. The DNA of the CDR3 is TGTGCCAGTAGTATAACGCTTCGGGAGACCCAGTACTTC. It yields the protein CASSITLRETQYF. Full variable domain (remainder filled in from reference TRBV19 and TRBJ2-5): DGGITQSPKYLFRKEGQNVTLSCEQNLNHDAMYWYRQDPGQGLRLIYYSQIVNDFQKGDIAEGYSVSREKKESFPLTVTSAQKNPTAFYLCASSITLRETQYFGPGTRLLVL.

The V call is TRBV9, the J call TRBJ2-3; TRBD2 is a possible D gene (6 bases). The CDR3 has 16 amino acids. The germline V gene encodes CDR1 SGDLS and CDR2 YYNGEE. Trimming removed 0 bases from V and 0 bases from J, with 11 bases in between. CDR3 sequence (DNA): TGTGCCAGCAGCGTAGGAGGCGGGACTAGCACAGATACGCAGTATTTT. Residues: CASSVGGGTSTDTQYF.

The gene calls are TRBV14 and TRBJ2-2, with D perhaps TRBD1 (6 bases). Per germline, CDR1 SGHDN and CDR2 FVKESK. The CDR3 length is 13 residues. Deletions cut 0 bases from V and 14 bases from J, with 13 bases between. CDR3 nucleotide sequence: TGTGCCAGCAGCCAAGATTGGTCAGGGGTTCTGTTTTTT. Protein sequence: CASSQDWSGVLFF.

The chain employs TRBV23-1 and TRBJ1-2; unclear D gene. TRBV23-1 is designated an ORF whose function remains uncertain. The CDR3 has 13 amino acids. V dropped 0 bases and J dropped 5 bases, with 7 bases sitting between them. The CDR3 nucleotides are TGCGCCAGCAGTCAATCGTACGGGTATGGCTACACCTTC. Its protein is CASSQSYGYGYTF.

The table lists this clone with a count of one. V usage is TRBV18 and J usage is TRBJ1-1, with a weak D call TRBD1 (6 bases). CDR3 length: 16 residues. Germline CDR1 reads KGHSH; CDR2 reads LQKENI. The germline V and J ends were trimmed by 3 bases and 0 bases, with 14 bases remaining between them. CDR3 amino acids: CASSPTGKPMNTEAFF. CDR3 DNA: TGTGCCAGCTCACCCACAGGGAAACCAATGAACACTGAAGCTTTCTTT.

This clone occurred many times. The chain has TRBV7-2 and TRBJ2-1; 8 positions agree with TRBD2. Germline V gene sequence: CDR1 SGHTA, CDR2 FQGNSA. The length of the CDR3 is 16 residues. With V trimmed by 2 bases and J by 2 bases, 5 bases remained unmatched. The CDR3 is CASSLNSGIPYNEQFF. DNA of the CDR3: TGTGCCAGCAGCTTAAATAGCGGGATCCCCTACAATGAGCAGTTCTTC.

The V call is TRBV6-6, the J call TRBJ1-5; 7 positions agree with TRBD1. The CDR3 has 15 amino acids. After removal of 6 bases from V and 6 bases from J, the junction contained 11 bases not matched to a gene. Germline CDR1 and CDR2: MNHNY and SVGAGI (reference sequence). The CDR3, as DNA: TGTGCCAGCAGCTCTAGACAGGGCGGAGGTCAGCCCCAGCATTTT. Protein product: CASSSRQGGGQPQHF.

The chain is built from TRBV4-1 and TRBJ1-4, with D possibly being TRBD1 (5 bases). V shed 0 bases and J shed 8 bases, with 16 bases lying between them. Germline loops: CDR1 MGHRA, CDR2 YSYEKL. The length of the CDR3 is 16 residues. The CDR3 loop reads CASSQEGGKIREKLFF. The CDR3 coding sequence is TGCGCCAGCAGCCAAGAGGGGGGAAAGATTAGGGAAAAACTGTTTTTT.

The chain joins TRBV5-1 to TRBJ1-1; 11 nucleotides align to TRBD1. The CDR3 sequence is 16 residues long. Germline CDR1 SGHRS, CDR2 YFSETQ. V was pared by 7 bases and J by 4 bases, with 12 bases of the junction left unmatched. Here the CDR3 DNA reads TGCGCCAGCGGATTCGGACAGGGGGCTAAGGCCACTGAAGCTTTCTTT. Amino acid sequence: CASGFGQGAKATEAFF.

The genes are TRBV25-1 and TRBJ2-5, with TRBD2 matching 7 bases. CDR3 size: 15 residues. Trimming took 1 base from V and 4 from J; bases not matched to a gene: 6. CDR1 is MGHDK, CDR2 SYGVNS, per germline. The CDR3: CASSEFRGESETQYF. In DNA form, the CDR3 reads TGTGCCAGCAGTGAATTTCGGGGGGAATCAGAGACCCAGTACTTC.

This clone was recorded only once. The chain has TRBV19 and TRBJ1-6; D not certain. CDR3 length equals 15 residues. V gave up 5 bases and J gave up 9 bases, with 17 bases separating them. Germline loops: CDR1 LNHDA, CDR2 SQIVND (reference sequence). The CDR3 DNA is TGTGCCAGTAGTGCCGGGGAGGCCTATGCTTCACCCCTCCACTTT. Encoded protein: CASSAGEAYASPLHF.

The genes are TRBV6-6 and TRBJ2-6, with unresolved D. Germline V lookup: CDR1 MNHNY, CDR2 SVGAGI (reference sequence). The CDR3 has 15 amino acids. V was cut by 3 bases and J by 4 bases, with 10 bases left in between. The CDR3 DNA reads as TGTGCCAGCAGTTATCCCAGAACAGGGGCCAACGTCCTGACTTTC. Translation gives CASSYPRTGANVLTF.

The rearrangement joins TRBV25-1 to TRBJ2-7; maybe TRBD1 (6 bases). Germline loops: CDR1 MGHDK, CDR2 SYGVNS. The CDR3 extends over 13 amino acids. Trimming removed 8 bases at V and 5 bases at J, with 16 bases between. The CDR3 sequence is CASQTGGRHEQYF. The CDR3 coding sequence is TGTGCCAGCCAGACAGGAGGTCGCCACGAGCAGTACTTC.

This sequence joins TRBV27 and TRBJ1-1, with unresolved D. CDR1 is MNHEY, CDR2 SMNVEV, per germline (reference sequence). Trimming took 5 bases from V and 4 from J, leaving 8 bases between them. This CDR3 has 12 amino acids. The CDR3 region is CASSDPLTEAFF. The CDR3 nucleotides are TGTGCCAGCAGTGACCCCCTCACTGAAGCTTTCTTT.

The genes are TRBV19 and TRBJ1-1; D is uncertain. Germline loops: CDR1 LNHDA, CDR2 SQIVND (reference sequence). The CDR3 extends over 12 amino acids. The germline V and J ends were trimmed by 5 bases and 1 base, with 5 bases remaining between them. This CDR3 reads CASSWWNTEAFF. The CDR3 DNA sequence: TGTGCCAGTAGTTGGTGGAACACTGAAGCTTTCTTT.